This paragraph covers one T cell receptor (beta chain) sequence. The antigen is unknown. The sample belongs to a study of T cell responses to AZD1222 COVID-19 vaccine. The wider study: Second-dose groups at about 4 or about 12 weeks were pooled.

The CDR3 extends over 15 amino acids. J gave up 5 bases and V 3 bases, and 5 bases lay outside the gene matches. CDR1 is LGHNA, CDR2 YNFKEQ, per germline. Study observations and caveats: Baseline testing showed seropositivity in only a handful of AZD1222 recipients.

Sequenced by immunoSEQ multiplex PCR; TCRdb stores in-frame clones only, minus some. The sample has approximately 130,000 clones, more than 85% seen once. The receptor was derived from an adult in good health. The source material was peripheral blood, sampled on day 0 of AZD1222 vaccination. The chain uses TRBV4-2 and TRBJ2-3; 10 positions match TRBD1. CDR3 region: CASSHDRGPKDTQYF. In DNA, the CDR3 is TGTGCCAGCAGCCACGACAGGGGGCCGAAAGATACGCAGTATTTT.